These 26 T cell receptor beta chains originate from one sample sequenced in a study of shared clonotypes between healthy human individuals. TCRdb's copy holds only in-frame clones and misses some; the assay was immunoSEQ multiplex PCR. The sample has hundreds of thousands of clones, roughly 96% seen once. CD45RO-negative, CCR7-positively selected cells formed the naive CD8 fraction, excluding terminally differentiated effector memory CD45RA+ cells. Sequencing was performed on naive CD8+ T cells sorted from blood. Source of these receptors: a young woman in good health.

The chain employs TRBV11-3 and TRBJ1-1; D unresolved. This CDR3 is built from 13 residues. Trimming removed 1 base at V and 3 bases at J, with 6 bases between. Germline-derived CDR1 and CDR2 are SGHNT and YENEEA. CDR3 region: CASSLGRHTEAFF. The CDR3 DNA is TGTGCCAGCAGCTTAGGAAGGCACACTGAAGCTTTCTTT.

This sequence joins TRBV2 and TRBJ1-6; 7 bases are shared with TRBD1. The CDR3 runs 14 residues. V shed 4 bases, J shed 9 bases, and the junction held 6 bases outside the gene matches. Germline values: CDR1 SNHLY, CDR2 FYNNEI. The CDR3, as DNA: TGTGCCAGCAGTGTAGGACAGGCCAGTTCACCCCTCCACTTT. It yields the protein CASSVGQASSPLHF.

The rearrangement links TRBV5-6 to TRBJ1-6; perhaps TRBD1 as D (5 bases). Looked up from germline, CDR1 is SGHDT and CDR2 is YYEEEE. Trimming shortened V by 0 bases and J by 13 bases, and 17 bases separated the two germline ends. This CDR3 has 15 residues. The DNA of the CDR3 is TGTGCCAGCAGCTTGGGGACGGGACCAGGGAGGCCCCTCCACTTT. It is translated as CASSLGTGPGRPLHF. Full variable domain (outside the CDR3, taken from reference TRBV5-6 and TRBJ1-6): DAGVTQSPTHLIKTRGQQVTLRCSPKSGHDTVSWYQQALGQGPQFIFQYYEEEERQRGNFPDRFSGHQFPNYSSELNVNALLLGDSALYLCASSLGTGPGRPLHFGNGTRLTVT.

The chain employs TRBV28 and TRBJ2-7; TRBD1 aligns across 10 bases. The CDR3 length is 13 residues. Germline trimming cut 8 bases from V and 5 bases from J; bases unmatched to any gene: 6. Germline-derived CDR1 and CDR2 are MDHEN and SYDVKM. CDR3 DNA: TGTGCCAGCCGGGACAGGGGAAGCGACGAGCAGTACTTC. Encoded protein: CASRDRGSDEQYF.

This chain joins TRBV27 and TRBJ2-7, with unresolved D. CDR3 length equals 13 residues. The V end lost 4 bases, the J end lost 2 bases, and 9 bases lay between the germline ends. Germline loops: CDR1 MNHEY, CDR2 SMNVEV (reference sequence). CDR3 amino acids: CASSWSSPYEQYF. CDR3 coding DNA: TGTGCCAGCAGTTGGTCCAGCCCCTACGAGCAGTACTTC.

This clone was seen a single time. The J gene is TRBJ2-7, the V gene TRBV28, with D perhaps TRBD1 (5 bases). Germline V lookup: CDR1 MDHEN, CDR2 SYDVKM. The CDR3 length is 15 residues. The V end lost 3 bases, the J end lost 3 bases, and 15 bases lay between the germline ends. The CDR3 sequence: CASSFPPSQGYEQYF. The CDR3 DNA is TGTGCCAGCAGTTTTCCCCCGTCGCAGGGCTACGAGCAGTACTTC.

The V and J genes are TRBV10-3 and TRBJ1-2, with unresolved D. V was shortened by 5 bases and J by 3 bases, with 7 bases between the two germline ends. Germline V gene lookup returns CDR1 ENHRY and CDR2 SYGVKD. The CDR3 sequence is 12 residues long. The CDR3 loop reads CAISTGDYGYTF. For the CDR3, the DNA is TGTGCCATCAGTACGGGAGACTATGGCTACACCTTC.

V gene TRBV4-1 combines with J gene TRBJ2-1, with D possibly TRBD2 on 6 matching bases. The germline gives CDR1 MGHRA, CDR2 YSYEKL. The V end lost 4 bases, the J end lost 4 bases, and 14 bases lay between the germline ends. This CDR3 is built from 15 residues. The CDR3 reads CASSPYRDLYNEQFF. The CDR3 nucleotides read TGCGCCAGCAGCCCCTACCGGGACTTATACAATGAGCAGTTCTTC.

V is TRBV28 and J is TRBJ1-2; perhaps TRBD1 as D (5 bases). The length of the CDR3 is 12 residues. V lost 6 bases, J lost 6 bases, and 11 bases lay in between. Per the germline V gene, CDR1 is MDHEN and CDR2 is SYDVKM. CDR3 sequence reads: CASSPGVNGYTF. The CDR3 DNA is TGTGCCAGCAGCCCGGGGGTTAATGGCTACACCTTC.

The chain combines TRBV9 with TRBJ2-7; tentatively, D is TRBD2 (6 bases). Germline CDR1 SGDLS, CDR2 YYNGEE. V gave up 0 bases and J gave up 2 bases, with 12 bases separating them. The CDR3 sequence is 15 residues long. The CDR3 loop reads CASSVVTSPTYEQYF. CDR3 sequence (DNA): TGTGCCAGCAGCGTAGTTACTAGCCCTACCTACGAGCAGTACTTC. The full variable domain, with the rest looked up from reference TRBV9 and TRBJ2-7, is DSGVTQTPKHLITATGQRVTLRCSPRSGDLSVYWYQQSLDQGLQFLIQYYNGEERAKGNILERFSAQQFPDLHSELNLSSLELGDSALYFCASSVVTSPTYEQYFGPGTRLTVT.

On this clone itself: The identical CDR3 is also encoded by other nucleotide sequences in the sample. The chain uses TRBV28 and TRBJ1-5; 8 positions match TRBD1. With 6 bases clipped from V and 2 bases from J, the junction kept 3 bases outside the gene matches. This CDR3 is 14 amino acids long. Germline V gene sequence: CDR1 MDHEN, CDR2 SYDVKM. The chain's CDR3 is CASSLTGGNQPQHF. For the CDR3, the DNA is TGTGCCAGCAGCCTGACAGGGGGCAATCAGCCCCAGCATTTT.

In its sample, this clone was seen once. The CDR3 coding sequence is TGTGCCAGCAGTTTTGATGAAGACAGGGACAGGGACTATGGCTACACCTTC. As protein: CASSFDEDRDRDYGYTF. This sequence joins TRBV28 and TRBJ1-2, with 9 bases that match TRBD1. Trimming took 3 bases from V and 3 from J; bases not matched to a gene: 11. Germline CDR1 MDHEN, CDR2 SYDVKM. CDR3 length: 17 amino acids.

The chain recombines TRBV10-2 with TRBJ2-7; maybe TRBD2 (6 bases). The CDR3 is 17 residues long. Germline assignment: CDR1 WSHSY and CDR2 SAAADI. V was pared by 0 bases and J by 6 bases, with 21 bases between. CDR3 sequence reads: CASSESTGAVLTLEQYF. CDR3 DNA: TGCGCCAGCAGTGAGTCGACGGGAGCGGTCCTTACCCTCGAGCAGTACTTC.

The CDR3 here is CSVEKFEWTYNEQFF. As DNA, the CDR3 is TGCAGCGTTGAAAAATTCGAGTGGACCTACAATGAGCAGTTCTTC. V usage is TRBV29-1 and J usage is TRBJ2-1; no firm D call. The V end was cut by 2 bases, the J end by 2 bases, with 13 bases between. The CDR3 has 15 residues. Germline V CDR1 and CDR2: SQVTM, ANQGSEA.

The chain employs TRBV6-1 and TRBJ2-7; TRBD1 aligns across 11 bases. V lost 8 bases to trimming and J lost 5 bases; unmatched junction nucleotides: 8. The CDR3 has 14 amino acids. Germline loops: CDR1 MNHNS, CDR2 SASEGT. The CDR3 region is CASGKDRGLDEQYF. In DNA form, the CDR3 reads TGTGCCAGCGGAAAGGACAGGGGGCTGGACGAGCAGTACTTC.

The chain carries TRBV15 and TRBJ2-1; a possible D gene is TRBD2 (6 bases). The ends were cut back, 4 bases at V and 14 bases at J, with 15 bases in the middle. There are 12 residues in the CDR3. Germline loops: CDR1 LNHNV, CDR2 YYDKDF (reference sequence). The CDR3 DNA reads TGTGCCACCAGCAACCTAGGGTGGGAGGAGTTCTTC. Translating gives CATSNLGWEEFF. Full variable domain (outside the CDR3, taken from reference TRBV15 and TRBJ2-1): DAMVIQNPRYQVTQFGKPVTLSCSQTLNHNVMYWYQQKSSQAPKLLFHYYDKDFNNEADTPDNFQSRRPNTSFCFLDIRSPGLGDTAMYLCATSNLGWEEFFGPGTRLTVL.

The CDR3 DNA reads TGTGCCAGCAGCGGGTTAGCGGGAGTTAGCACAGATACGCAGTATTTT. Amino acid sequence: CASSGLAGVSTDTQYF. The chain employs TRBV9 and TRBJ2-3; TRBD2 aligns across 9 bases. The CDR3 covers 16 residues. Germline assignment: CDR1 SGDLS and CDR2 YYNGEE. The junction had 5 bases not matched to a gene; V was cut back by 3 bases and J by 0 bases.

On this clone itself: The sample holds other DNA sequences that translate to the same CDR3. V is TRBV27 and J is TRBJ2-7, with 9 bases aligning to TRBD1. The CDR3 totals 13 residues. The germline V gene has CDR1 MNHEY and CDR2 SMNVEV (reference sequence). Trimming removed 7 bases from V and 6 bases from J; junction bases left unmatched: 7. CDR3 amino acids: CASNPGTGLEQYF. The CDR3 bases are TGTGCCAGCAATCCCGGGACAGGGCTCGAGCAGTACTTC.

The chain carries TRBV28 and TRBJ1-2; D unclear. V was pared by 2 bases and J by 3 bases, with 16 bases between. The length of the CDR3 is 16 residues. Germline V gene sequence: CDR1 MDHEN, CDR2 SYDVKM. The DNA of the CDR3 is TGTGCCAGCAGTTTACCCCGTCGGGCCCGACACTATGGCTACACCTTC. Translating it yields CASSLPRRARHYGYTF.

The chain links TRBV27 to TRBJ2-7; 9 positions agree with TRBD1. This CDR3 spans 16 amino acids. In germline, CDR1 is MNHEY, CDR2 SMNVEV (reference sequence). The V gene end was trimmed by 5 bases and the J gene end by 2 bases; junction bases not matched to a gene: 10. Here the CDR3 DNA reads TGTGCCAGCAGTGTACTTTCGGGACAGGGACCCTACGAGCAGTACTTC. Translating gives CASSVLSGQGPYEQYF.

Comments on this clone: In the same sample, other DNA sequences code for this CDR3. V and J are TRBV4-1 and TRBJ2-1; 12 nucleotides line up with TRBD2. The germline CDR1 and CDR2 sequences are MGHRA and YSYEKL. The CDR3 extends over 16 amino acids. The V gene end was trimmed by 0 bases and the J gene end by 4 bases; junction bases not matched to a gene: 1. The CDR3 region is CASSQEGLAGYNEQFF. The CDR3 DNA reads as TGCGCCAGCAGCCAAGAAGGACTAGCGGGATACAATGAGCAGTTCTTC.

The genes are TRBV28 and TRBJ2-1, with 12 bases matching TRBD1. V lost 3 bases to trimming and J lost 3 bases; unmatched junction nucleotides: 6. In germline, CDR1 is MDHEN, CDR2 SYDVKM. CDR3 size: 17 residues. The CDR3 protein is CASSLGTGGGGYNEQFF. In DNA, the CDR3 is TGTGCCAGCAGTTTGGGGACAGGGGGCGGCGGCTACAATGAGCAGTTCTTC.

This chain joins TRBV28 and TRBJ1-2; the D gene is possibly TRBD1 (5 bases). V lost 4 bases and J lost 6, with 21 bases in between. Germline loops: CDR1 MDHEN, CDR2 SYDVKM. The CDR3 spans 16 residues. This CDR3 reads CASSSIGGALGDGYTF. Here the CDR3 DNA reads TGTGCCAGCAGTTCGATAGGAGGGGCGCTTGGCGATGGCTACACCTTC.

This chain connects TRBV21-1 to TRBJ2-2. TRBV21-1 is marked as a pseudogene. CDR3 size: 15 residues. The CDR3, as DNA: TGTGCCAGCAACCAGATAGGGATGAACACCGGGGAGCTGTTTTTT. Translation gives CASNQIGMNTGELFF.

Notes on this clone: One end of the junction varies from germline; a read error may be responsible. This chain joins TRBV13 and TRBJ1-2; TRBD1 agrees at 7 bases. This CDR3 region has 16 residues. Germline V CDR1 and CDR2: PRHDT, FYEKMQ (reference sequence). This CDR3 reads CASSLGMTGTKYGYTF. The CDR3 DNA reads TGTGCCAGCAGCTTAGGGATGACAGGGACTAAATATGGCTACACCTTC. The full variable domain, in which reference TRBV13 and TRBJ1-2 provide the parts outside the CDR3, is AAGVIQSPRHLIKEKRETATLKCYPIPRHDTVYWYQQGPGQDPQFLISFYEKMQSDKGSIPDRFSAQQFSDYHSELNMSSLELGDSALYFCASSLGMTGTKYGYTFGSGTRLTVV.

This chain links TRBV7-3 with TRBJ1-6, with 7 bases lining up with TRBD1. Germline V gives CDR1 SGHTA, CDR2 FQGTGA. This CDR3 is 14 amino acids long. V was pared by 2 bases and J by 6 bases, with 1 base of the junction left unmatched. CDR3: CASSLGTVNSPLHF. The CDR3 coding sequence is TGTGCCAGCAGCTTAGGGACAGTTAATTCACCCCTCCACTTT.